This is a list of T cell receptor beta chains from one sample in a study of blood T cell repertoires in COVID-19. Measured with immunoSEQ multiplex PCR; TCRdb has only the in-frame clones, and not every one. The sample yields 230,000 or so clones, roughly 89% seen once. Input material: peripheral blood. All receptors come from a woman aged 40 to 50 who had recovered from COVID-19. Each CDR3 is given with its conserved first and last residue. Each record gives: CDR3 DNA, CDR3 protein, J gene, clone size, D gene, V gene. A D gene is named only where the DNA matches it firmly. Clone size, where shown, is once, few, many, or a class for clones that have expanded.

CDR3 DNA: TGTGCCAGCAGCTTGGAGGGGGGACTAGCGGACTTCACAGATACGCAGTATTTT
CDR3 protein: CASSLEGGLADFTDTQYF
J gene: TRBJ2-3
clone size: -
D gene: TRBD2
V gene: TRBV5-5

CDR3 DNA: TGTGCCAGCAGCCACGGTCTGAACACTGAAGCTTTCTTT
CDR3 protein: CASSHGLNTEAFF
J gene: TRBJ1-1
clone size: -
D gene: -
V gene: TRBV7-9

CDR3 DNA: TGTGCCAGCAGCTTAACTGGGGGGGCCAGCTACGAGCAGTACTTC
CDR3 protein: CASSLTGGASYEQYF
J gene: TRBJ2-7
clone size: -
D gene: -
V gene: TRBV7-2

CDR3 DNA: TGTGCCAGCAGCGTACAGGGTCAAGCTGGAAACACCATATATTTT
CDR3 protein: CASSVQGQAGNTIYF
J gene: TRBJ1-3
clone size: -
D gene: -
V gene: TRBV9

CDR3 DNA: TGTGCCAGCTCACCACCGAGGACTAGCTCCTACAATGAGCAGTTCTTC
CDR3 protein: CASSPPRTSSYNEQFF
J gene: TRBJ2-1
clone size: -
D gene: TRBD2
V gene: TRBV18

CDR3 DNA: TGTGCCAGCAACGCCGGACAGGGGGCTTTTGAAAAACTGTTTTTT
CDR3 protein: CASNAGQGAFEKLFF
J gene: TRBJ1-4
clone size: few
D gene: TRBD1
V gene: TRBV7-2

CDR3 DNA: TGTGCCAGCAGCCGAACGACAGTCAATGAGCAGTTCTTC
CDR3 protein: CASSRTTVNEQFF
J gene: TRBJ2-1
clone size: -
D gene: -
V gene: TRBV3-1/TRBV3-2

CDR3 DNA: TGTGCCAGCAGTCCACCAGGTTCCCTGTCGGAAAAACTGTTTTTT
CDR3 protein: CASSPPGSLSEKLFF
J gene: TRBJ1-4
clone size: -
D gene: -
V gene: TRBV6-2/TRBV6-3

CDR3 DNA: TGTGCCAGCAACCCGGAGGTAGCGGGAGACCGGACCGGGGAGCTGTTTTTT
CDR3 protein: CASNPEVAGDRTGELFF
J gene: TRBJ2-2
clone size: -
D gene: TRBD2
V gene: TRBV9

CDR3 DNA: TGTGCCAGCAGCCCCAGAGGTGAGACCCAGTACTTC
CDR3 protein: CASSPRGETQYF
J gene: TRBJ2-5
clone size: once
D gene: -
V gene: TRBV3-1/TRBV3-2

CDR3 DNA: TGTGCCAGCAGTTTACCTAAGCGGGACCGCACAGATACGCAGTATTTT
CDR3 protein: CASSLPKRDRTDTQYF
J gene: TRBJ2-3
clone size: -
D gene: TRBD2
V gene: TRBV7-9

CDR3 DNA: TGTGCCATCAGCGCTGTAACCGGGACTAGCGGTTACAATGAGCAGTTCTTC
CDR3 protein: CAISAVTGTSGYNEQFF
J gene: TRBJ2-1
clone size: -
D gene: TRBD2
V gene: TRBV10-3

CDR3 DNA: TGTGCCAGCAGCCTAACAGGAGGGTATCGATCCGGGGAGCTGTTTTTT
CDR3 protein: CASSLTGGYRSGELFF
J gene: TRBJ2-2
clone size: -
D gene: -
V gene: TRBV27

CDR3 DNA: TGTGCCAGCAGTGAATCGGGGACTAGGAAAGAGACCCAGTACTTC
CDR3 protein: CASSESGTRKETQYF
J gene: TRBJ2-5
clone size: -
D gene: TRBD2
V gene: TRBV25-1

CDR3 DNA: TGTGCCAGCAGCTTGGTTGGACTAGGGCACACAGATACGCAGTATTTT
CDR3 protein: CASSLVGLGHTDTQYF
J gene: TRBJ2-3
clone size: -
D gene: TRBD2
V gene: TRBV5-6

CDR3 DNA: TGTGCCAGTAGTACGCGCTCTAGCGGGGGGGCGGATACGCAGTATTTT
CDR3 protein: CASSTRSSGGADTQYF
J gene: TRBJ2-3
clone size: -
D gene: TRBD2
V gene: TRBV19

CDR3 DNA: TGTGCCAGCTCACCAGGTCAGGGGGGCCAGCCCCAGCATTTT
CDR3 protein: CASSPGQGGQPQHF
J gene: TRBJ1-5
clone size: -
D gene: TRBD1
V gene: TRBV18

CDR3 DNA: TGTGCCTGGACGCCACTACGAAATCAGCCCCAGCATTTT
CDR3 protein: CAWTPLRNQPQHF
J gene: TRBJ1-5
clone size: -
D gene: -
V gene: TRBV30

CDR3 DNA: TGTGCCAGCAGCCCACGAGTCGATACGCAGTATTTT
CDR3 protein: CASSPRVDTQYF
J gene: TRBJ2-3
clone size: -
D gene: -
V gene: TRBV3-1/TRBV3-2

CDR3 DNA: TGTGCCAGTAGTGGGACAGGGTCCGGGGAGCTGTTTTTT
CDR3 protein: CASSGTGSGELFF
J gene: TRBJ2-2
clone size: -
D gene: TRBD1
V gene: TRBV19

CDR3 DNA: TGTGCCAGCTCACCACCTGGATTAGCGGGAGGAGGTGAGCAGTTCTTC
CDR3 protein: CASSPPGLAGGGEQFF
J gene: TRBJ2-1
clone size: -
D gene: TRBD2
V gene: TRBV18

CDR3 DNA: TGCGCCAGCAGCCGACAGGGCACAACCGGGGAGCTGTTTTTT
CDR3 protein: CASSRQGTTGELFF
J gene: TRBJ2-2
clone size: -
D gene: TRBD1
V gene: TRBV5-1

CDR3 DNA: TGTGCCAGTAGTTTCTTCGGACAGGGGACAGACACCATATATTTT
CDR3 protein: CASSFFGQGTDTIYF
J gene: TRBJ1-3
clone size: once
D gene: TRBD1
V gene: TRBV19

CDR3 DNA: TGTGCCAGCGGGGAGGGGAACACTGAAGCTTTCTTT
CDR3 protein: CASGEGNTEAFF
J gene: TRBJ1-1
clone size: -
D gene: -
V gene: TRBV28

CDR3 DNA: TGTGCCAGCACCCAGGTCCTCGGCCAATCCTACAATGAGCAGTTCTTC
CDR3 protein: CASTQVLGQSYNEQFF
J gene: TRBJ2-1
clone size: -
D gene: -
V gene: TRBV5-6

CDR3 DNA: TGCAGCGTTGAACCTGGAGCCGGCACTGAAGCTTTCTTT
CDR3 protein: CSVEPGAGTEAFF
J gene: TRBJ1-1
clone size: -
D gene: -
V gene: TRBV29-1

CDR3 DNA: TGTGCCAGCAGTAACCGGGACACCTATGGCTACACCTTC
CDR3 protein: CASSNRDTYGYTF
J gene: TRBJ1-2
clone size: -
D gene: -
V gene: TRBV12-3/TRBV12-4

CDR3 DNA: TGTGCCAGCAACCAGGGGGCTGGTAGCAATCAGCCCCAGCATTTT
CDR3 protein: CASNQGAGSNQPQHF
J gene: TRBJ1-5
clone size: -
D gene: TRBD1
V gene: TRBV28

CDR3 DNA: TGTGCCAGTAGTGTTAGCAATGGAAACAATGAGCAGTTCTTC
CDR3 protein: CASSVSNGNNEQFF
J gene: TRBJ2-1
clone size: -
D gene: -
V gene: TRBV19

CDR3 DNA: TGTGCCAGCAGCCTTAATCCTCCGGGACAGGTGCGGTACGAGCAGTACTTC
CDR3 protein: CASSLNPPGQVRYEQYF
J gene: TRBJ2-7
clone size: -
D gene: TRBD1
V gene: TRBV6-2/TRBV6-3

CDR3 DNA: TGTGCCAGCAGCCAAGCAGGGGGCAGAAACACCATATATTTT
CDR3 protein: CASSQAGGRNTIYF
J gene: TRBJ1-3
clone size: -
D gene: TRBD1
V gene: TRBV3-1/TRBV3-2

CDR3 DNA: TGTGCCAGCAGCCGAAGAGACGATGGCTTGAGGGATGGCTACACCTTC
CDR3 protein: CASSRRDDGLRDGYTF
J gene: TRBJ1-2
clone size: -
D gene: -
V gene: TRBV3-1/TRBV3-2

CDR3 DNA: TGTGCCAGCAGCTTGGGGTCAGACTACGAGCAGTACTTC
CDR3 protein: CASSLGSDYEQYF
J gene: TRBJ2-7
clone size: few
D gene: -
V gene: TRBV5-4

CDR3 DNA: TGTGCCAGCAGTAGCCAGACTAACACTGAAGCTTTCTTT
CDR3 protein: CASSSQTNTEAFF
J gene: TRBJ1-1
clone size: -
D gene: -
V gene: TRBV6-5

CDR3 DNA: TGTGCCAGCAGCTCAGGGAACTTGAACTATGGCTACACCTTC
CDR3 protein: CASSSGNLNYGYTF
J gene: TRBJ1-2
clone size: -
D gene: -
V gene: TRBV7-6

CDR3 DNA: TGTGCCAGCAGCTTAGTAGACTATGAGGGCACAGATACGCAGTATTTT
CDR3 protein: CASSLVDYEGTDTQYF
J gene: TRBJ2-3
clone size: -
D gene: -
V gene: TRBV7-2

CDR3 DNA: TGTGCCAGCAGCCGAGCCCTAGCGGGGGGGCTCTACGAGCAGTACTTC
CDR3 protein: CASSRALAGGLYEQYF
J gene: TRBJ2-7
clone size: -
D gene: TRBD2
V gene: TRBV7-8

CDR3 DNA: TGTGCCAGCTCACCAATCGGTTTTACGGGACAGGGTAAAGAGACCCAGTACTTC
CDR3 protein: CASSPIGFTGQGKETQYF
J gene: TRBJ2-5
clone size: -
D gene: TRBD1
V gene: TRBV18

CDR3 DNA: TGTGCCAGCAGTTACTCGAGGTTGGTTAGGAATCAGCCCCAGCATTTT
CDR3 protein: CASSYSRLVRNQPQHF
J gene: TRBJ1-5
clone size: -
D gene: -
V gene: TRBV6-2/TRBV6-3

CDR3 DNA: TGTGCCTGGAGTACGGGGGGGGCTCCGCAGTATTTT
CDR3 protein: CAWSTGGAPQYF
J gene: TRBJ2-3
clone size: -
D gene: TRBD2
V gene: TRBV30

CDR3 DNA: TGCGCCAGCAGCTTTACTGCCCCAAGCACAGATACGCAGTATTTT
CDR3 protein: CASSFTAPSTDTQYF
J gene: TRBJ2-3
clone size: -
D gene: -
V gene: TRBV5-1

CDR3 DNA: TGTGCCAGCAGCTTAGGACTAGCAGGGAATGAGCAGTTCTTC
CDR3 protein: CASSLGLAGNEQFF
J gene: TRBJ2-1
clone size: -
D gene: TRBD2
V gene: TRBV7-3

CDR3 DNA: TGTGCCAGCAGTTTTGGGCTAAACACTGAAGCTTTCTTT
CDR3 protein: CASSFGLNTEAFF
J gene: TRBJ1-1
clone size: -
D gene: -
V gene: TRBV12-3/TRBV12-4

CDR3 DNA: TGTGCCATCAGTGAGTCAAGGCAGGGAAATTTCCTCTCCTACGAGCAGTACTTC
CDR3 protein: CAISESRQGNFLSYEQYF
J gene: TRBJ2-7
clone size: -
D gene: -
V gene: TRBV10-3

CDR3 DNA: TGTGCCAGCAGATCGGGGGGCCCCGGGGAGCTGTTTTTT
CDR3 protein: CASRSGGPGELFF
J gene: TRBJ2-2
clone size: once
D gene: -
V gene: TRBV7-2

CDR3 DNA: TGTGCCATCAGCCGGGACAGGGATCTGGTGCAGCCCCAGCATTTT
CDR3 protein: CAISRDRDLVQPQHF
J gene: TRBJ1-5
clone size: few
D gene: TRBD1
V gene: TRBV10-3

CDR3 DNA: TGTGCCAGCAGCTCGACTAATTTTGAGACCCAGTACTTC
CDR3 protein: CASSSTNFETQYF
J gene: TRBJ2-5
clone size: -
D gene: -
V gene: TRBV7-8

CDR3 DNA: TGTGCCAGCACTATAGCGGGGGGCCCAGATACGCAGTATTTT
CDR3 protein: CASTIAGGPDTQYF
J gene: TRBJ2-3
clone size: -
D gene: TRBD2
V gene: TRBV2

CDR3 DNA: TGTGCCAGCAGCCCAGGGACTATCAATTACAATGAGCAGTTCTTC
CDR3 protein: CASSPGTINYNEQFF
J gene: TRBJ2-1
clone size: once
D gene: TRBD2
V gene: TRBV13

CDR3 DNA: TGTGCCAGCAGCCCGACTAGCGGGGGCAGCTCCTACAATGAGCAGTTCTTC
CDR3 protein: CASSPTSGGSSYNEQFF
J gene: TRBJ2-1
clone size: -
D gene: TRBD2
V gene: TRBV9